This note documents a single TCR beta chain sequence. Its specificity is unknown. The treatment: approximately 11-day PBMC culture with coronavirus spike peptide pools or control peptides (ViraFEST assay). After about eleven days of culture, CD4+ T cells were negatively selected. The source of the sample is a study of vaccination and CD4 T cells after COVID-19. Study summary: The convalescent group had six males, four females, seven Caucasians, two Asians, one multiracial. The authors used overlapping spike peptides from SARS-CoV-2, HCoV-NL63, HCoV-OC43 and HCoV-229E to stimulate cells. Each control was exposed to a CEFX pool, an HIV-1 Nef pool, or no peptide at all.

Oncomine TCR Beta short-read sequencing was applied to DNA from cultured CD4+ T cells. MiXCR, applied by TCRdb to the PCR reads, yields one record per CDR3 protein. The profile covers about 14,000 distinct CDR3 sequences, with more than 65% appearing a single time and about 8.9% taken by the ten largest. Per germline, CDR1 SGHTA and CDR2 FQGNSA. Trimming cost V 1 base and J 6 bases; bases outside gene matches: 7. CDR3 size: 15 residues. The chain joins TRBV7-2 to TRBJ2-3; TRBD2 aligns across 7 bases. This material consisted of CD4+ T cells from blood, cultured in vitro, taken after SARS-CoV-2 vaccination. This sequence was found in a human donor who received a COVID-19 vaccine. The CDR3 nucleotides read TGTGCCAGCAGCTTAGGGGGACTAACGTTGGATACGCAGTATTTT. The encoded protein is CASSLGGLTLDTQYF. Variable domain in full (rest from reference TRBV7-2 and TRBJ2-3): GAGVSQSPSNKVTEKGKDVELRCDPISGHTALYWYRQSLGQGLEFLIYFQGNSAPDKSGLPSDRFSAERTGGSVSTLTIQRTQQEDSAVYLCASSLGGLTLDTQYFGPGTRLTVL.